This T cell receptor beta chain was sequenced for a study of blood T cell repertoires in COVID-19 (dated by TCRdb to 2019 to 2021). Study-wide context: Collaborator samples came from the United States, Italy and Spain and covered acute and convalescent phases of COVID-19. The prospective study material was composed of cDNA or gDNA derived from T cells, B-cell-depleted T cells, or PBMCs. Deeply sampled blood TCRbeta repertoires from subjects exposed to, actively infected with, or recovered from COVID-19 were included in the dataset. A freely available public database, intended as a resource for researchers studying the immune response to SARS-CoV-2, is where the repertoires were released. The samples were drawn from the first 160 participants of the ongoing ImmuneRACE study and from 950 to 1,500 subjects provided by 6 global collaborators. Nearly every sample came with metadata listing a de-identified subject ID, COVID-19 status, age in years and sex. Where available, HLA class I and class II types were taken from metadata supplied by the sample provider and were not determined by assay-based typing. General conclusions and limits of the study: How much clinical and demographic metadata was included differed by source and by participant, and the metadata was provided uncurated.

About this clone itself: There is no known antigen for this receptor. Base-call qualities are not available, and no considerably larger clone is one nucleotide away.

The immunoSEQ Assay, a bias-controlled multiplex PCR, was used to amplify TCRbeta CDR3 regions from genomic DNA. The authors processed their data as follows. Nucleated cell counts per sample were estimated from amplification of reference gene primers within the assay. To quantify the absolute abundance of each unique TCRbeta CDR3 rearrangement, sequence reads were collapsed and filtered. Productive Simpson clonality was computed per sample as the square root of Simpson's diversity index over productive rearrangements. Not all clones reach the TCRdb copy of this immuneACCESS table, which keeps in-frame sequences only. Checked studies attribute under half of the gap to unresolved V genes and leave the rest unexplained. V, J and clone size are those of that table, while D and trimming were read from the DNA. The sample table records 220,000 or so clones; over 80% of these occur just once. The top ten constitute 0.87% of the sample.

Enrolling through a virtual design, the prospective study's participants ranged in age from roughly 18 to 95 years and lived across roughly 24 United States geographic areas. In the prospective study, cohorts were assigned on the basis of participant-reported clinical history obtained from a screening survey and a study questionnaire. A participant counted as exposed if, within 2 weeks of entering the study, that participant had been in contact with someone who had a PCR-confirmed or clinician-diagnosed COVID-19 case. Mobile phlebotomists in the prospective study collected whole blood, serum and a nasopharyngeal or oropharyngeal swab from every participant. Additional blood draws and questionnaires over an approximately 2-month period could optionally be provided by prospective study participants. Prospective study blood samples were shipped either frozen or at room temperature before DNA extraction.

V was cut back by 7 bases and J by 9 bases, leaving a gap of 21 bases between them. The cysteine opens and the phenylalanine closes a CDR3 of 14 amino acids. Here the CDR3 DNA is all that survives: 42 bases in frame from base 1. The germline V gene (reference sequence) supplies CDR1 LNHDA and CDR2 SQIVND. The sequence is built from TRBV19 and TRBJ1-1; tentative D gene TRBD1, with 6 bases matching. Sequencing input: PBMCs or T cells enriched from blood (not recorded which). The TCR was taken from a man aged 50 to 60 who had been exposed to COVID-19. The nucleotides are TGTGCCAGTACTCCAGGGGATTATCCCTTGAAAGCTTTCTTT. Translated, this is CASTPGDYPLKAFF.